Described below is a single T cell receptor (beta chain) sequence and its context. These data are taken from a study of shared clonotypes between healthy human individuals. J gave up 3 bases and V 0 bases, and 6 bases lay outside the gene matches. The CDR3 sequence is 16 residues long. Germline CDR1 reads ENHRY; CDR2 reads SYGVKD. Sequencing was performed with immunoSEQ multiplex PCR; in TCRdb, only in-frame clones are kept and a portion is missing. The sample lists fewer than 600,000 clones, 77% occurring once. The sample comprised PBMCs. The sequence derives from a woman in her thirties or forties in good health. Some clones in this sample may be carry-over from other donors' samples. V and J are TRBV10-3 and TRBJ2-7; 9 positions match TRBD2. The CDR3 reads CAISESGSGRLYEQYF. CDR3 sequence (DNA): TGTGCCATCAGTGAGTCGGGTAGCGGGAGACTCTACGAGCAGTACTTC.